The 12 T cell receptor beta chains below were found in one sample sequenced in a study of cytotoxic CD8 clonotypes in ibrutinib-treated CLL. TCRdb keeps only in-frame clones here, not all; method: immunoSEQ multiplex PCR. This sample has about 250,000 clones, with roughly 70% found just once. Sequencing used PBMCs, obtained after 24 months of ibrutinib treatment. The receptors derive from a human donor with chronic lymphocytic leukemia.

The rearrangement uses TRBV4-3 and TRBJ1-4; unclear D gene. Trimming cost V 2 bases and J 1 base, with 8 bases left between them. Germline V CDR1 and CDR2: LGHNA, YSLEER. The CDR3 totals 15 residues. CDR3 sequence: CASSQRGRTNEKLFF. DNA of the CDR3: TGCGCCAGCAGCCAACGCGGCAGAACTAATGAAAAACTGTTTTTT.

In regard to this clone: Germline and junction disagree at one end, which may indicate a read error. The rearrangement links TRBV15 to TRBJ1-3; D might be TRBD1 (6 bases). Germline V lookup: CDR1 LNHNV, CDR2 YYDKDF (reference sequence). The CDR3 runs to 19 residues. CDR3 bases: TGCGCCACCAGCAGAGGGGGTTCTCTTCTCACAAGCTCTGGAAACACCATATATTTT. Protein sequence: CATSRGGSLLTSSGNTIYF. The whole variable domain, remainder taken from reference TRBV15 and TRBJ1-3, is DAMVIQNPRYQVTQFGKPVTLSCSQTLNHNVMYWYQQKSSQAPKLLFHYYDKDFNNEADTPDNFQSRRPNTSFCFLDIRSPGLGDTAMYLCATSRGGSLLTSSGNTIYFGEGSWLTVV.

V and J are TRBV2 and TRBJ2-5, with a tentative D call TRBD1 (6 bases). Trimming removed 7 bases at V and 1 base at J, with 16 bases between. Germline-derived CDR1 and CDR2 are SNHLY and FYNNEI. The CDR3 runs 15 residues. CDR3 bases: TGTGCCAGCACCCAGGCCAGGACAGTCCAAGAGACCCAGTACTTC. It translates to CASTQARTVQETQYF.

In its sample, this clone was seen a few times. The chain couples TRBV4-2 to TRBJ1-1; D call uncertain. The V gene lost 0 bases and the J gene lost 2 bases, with 7 bases spanning the gap. The CDR3 has 14 amino acids. The germline V gene encodes CDR1 LGHNA and CDR2 YNFKEQ. The CDR3 DNA is TGTGCCAGCAGCCAAGAAGCTAGAAACACTGAAGCTTTCTTT. Translating gives CASSQEARNTEAFF.

This chain links TRBV15 with TRBJ1-5; D ambiguous. Trimming shortened V by 0 bases and J by 4 bases, and 7 bases separated the two germline ends. Germline CDR1 is LNHNV and CDR2 is YYDKDF (reference sequence). The CDR3 has 14 amino acids. As DNA, the CDR3 is TGTGCCACCAGCAGAGATTCTGGGAATCAGCCCCAGCATTTT. Translated, it gives CATSRDSGNQPQHF.

The chain has TRBV27 and TRBJ1-1; 9 nucleotides line up with TRBD1. The CDR3 runs 16 residues. Trimming at V came to 5 bases and at J to 3 bases, leaving 10 bases not matched to a gene. Germline CDR1 reads MNHEY; CDR2 reads SMNVEV (reference sequence). The CDR3 spells CASSPHRGRGDTEAFF. The CDR3, as DNA: TGTGCCAGCAGTCCCCACAGGGGGCGAGGGGACACTGAAGCTTTCTTT.

V is TRBV19 and J is TRBJ1-2, with TRBD1 matching over 9 bases. In germline, CDR1 is LNHDA, CDR2 SQIVND (reference sequence). The CDR3 length is 16 residues. V gave up 6 bases and J gave up 4 bases; unmatched junction bases: 12. The CDR3: CASRSRDRDNRYGYTF. In nucleotides, the CDR3 is TGTGCCAGTAGAAGCAGGGACAGGGACAATCGCTATGGCTACACCTTC.

This sequence joins TRBV30 and TRBJ1-4; D ambiguous. The germline V gene encodes CDR1 GTSNPN and CDR2 SVGIG (reference sequence). The CDR3 is 14 residues long. Trimming took off 4 bases at V and 0 bases at J, with 9 bases between the two ends. The CDR3 nucleotides read TGTGCCTGGAAAAGGGATGCAACTAATGAAAAACTGTTTTTT. Protein sequence: CAWKRDATNEKLFF.

This clone was seen only a few times. The V and J genes are TRBV13 and TRBJ1-2; no firm D call. V gave up 4 bases and J gave up 4 bases, with 10 bases separating them. Germline CDR1 is PRHDT and CDR2 is FYEKMQ (reference sequence). CDR3 length equals 13 residues. The CDR3 nucleotides read TGTGCCAGCAGCTCATCGGCGAGCTATGGCTACACCTTC. Amino acids: CASSSSASYGYTF.

The chain combines TRBV9 with TRBJ1-4; D remains unclear. The CDR3 length is 15 residues. V dropped 1 base and J dropped 8 bases, with 15 bases sitting between them. Germline CDR1 reads SGDLS; CDR2 reads YYNGEE. The CDR3 here is CASSVRSGPREKLFF. DNA for the CDR3: TGTGCCAGCAGCGTAAGGAGCGGGCCGCGAGAAAAACTGTTTTTT. The variable domain in full, completed from reference TRBV9 and TRBJ1-4, reads DSGVTQTPKHLITATGQRVTLRCSPRSGDLSVYWYQQSLDQGLQFLIQYYNGEERAKGNILERFSAQQFPDLHSELNLSSLELGDSALYFCASSVRSGPREKLFFGSGTQLSVL.

The J gene is TRBJ1-2, the V gene TRBV6-5, with TRBD1 as a possible D gene (5 bases). CDR1 is MNHEY and CDR2 is SVGAGI in the germline V gene. With 5 bases removed from V and 5 bases from J, the gap between germline ends came to 9 bases. CDR3 length: 12 amino acids. The CDR3 reads CASSTTAYGYTF. The CDR3 DNA reads as TGTGCCAGCAGTACGACAGCGTATGGCTACACCTTC.

The CDR3 DNA reads TGTGCCAGCAGCCCCCGTGCCAACGTCCTGACTTTC. Translation gives CASSPRANVLTF. J is TRBJ2-6 and V is TRBV7-9; unclear D gene. Per germline, CDR1 SEHNR and CDR2 FQNEAQ (reference sequence). The CDR3 length is 12 residues. V lost 5 bases and J lost 7, with 6 bases in between. The complete variable domain, with remaining parts taken from reference TRBV7-9 and TRBJ2-6, reads DTGVSQNPRHKITKRGQNVTFRCDPISEHNRLYWYRQTLGQGPEFLTYFQNEAQLEKSRLLSDRFSAERPKGSFSTLEIQRTEQGDSAMYLCASSPRANVLTFGAGSRLTVL.